Each of the 26 T cell receptor beta chains below was sequenced from the same sample in a study of blood T cell repertoires in COVID-19. Only in-frame clones appear in the TCRdb table, and some are missing; sequencing was by immunoSEQ multiplex PCR. Here the sample spans about 170,000 clones, roughly 83% being singletons. Sequenced sample: PBMCs or T cells enriched from blood (not recorded which). These receptors were obtained from a woman in her 50s who had recovered from COVID-19.

The V call is TRBV19, the J call TRBJ1-5, with 7 bases identical to TRBD1. CDR1 LNHDA and CDR2 SQIVND come from the germline V gene (reference sequence). V lost 1 base, J lost 7 bases, and 4 bases stayed unmatched. This CDR3 comprises 14 residues. The CDR3 nucleotides read TGTGCCAGTAGTATAGCAGGGGGTGTGCAGCCCCAGCATTTT. Translating it yields CASSIAGGVQPQHF. Using reference TRBV19 and TRBJ1-5 for the parts outside the CDR3, the full variable domain is DGGITQSPKYLFRKEGQNVTLSCEQNLNHDAMYWYRQDPGQGLRLIYYSQIVNDFQKGDIAEGYSVSREKKESFPLTVTSAQKNPTAFYLCASSIAGGVQPQHFGDGTRLSIL.

The chain couples TRBV2 to TRBJ2-3; D not certain. The CDR3 consists of 12 residues. Germline V gene sequence: CDR1 SNHLY, CDR2 FYNNEI. V was trimmed by 4 bases and J by 3 bases, leaving 5 bases between them. The CDR3 nucleotides are TGTGCCAGCAGTGCCCAAACAGATACGCAGTATTTT. Translating it yields CASSAQTDTQYF.

The chain uses TRBV4-3 and TRBJ1-3; 8 bases fit TRBD1. The CDR3 contains 16 residues. CDR1 is LGHNA and CDR2 is YSLEER in the germline V gene. The V and J ends lost 0 bases and 5 bases, in that order; junction bases with no gene match: 6. The CDR3 nucleotides read TGCGCCAGCAGCCAAGACTCAGGGGGCTCAAGAAACACCATATATTTT. The encoded protein is CASSQDSGGSRNTIYF.

J is TRBJ1-5 and V is TRBV30; TRBD1 matches at 8 bases. The CDR3 is 14 amino acids. V lost 3 bases to trimming and J lost 5 bases; unmatched junction nucleotides: 6. Germline values: CDR1 GTSNPN, CDR2 SVGIG (reference sequence). CDR3: CAWSGGTGHQPQHF. CDR3 sequence (DNA): TGTGCCTGGAGCGGCGGGACAGGCCATCAGCCCCAGCATTTT.

This clone occurred once. The rearrangement links TRBV5-6 to TRBJ2-7; the match to TRBD1 covers 11 bases. The CDR3 length is 14 residues. CDR1 is SGHDT, CDR2 YYEEEE, per germline. V shed 7 bases, J shed 7 bases, and the junction held 10 bases outside the gene matches. Here the CDR3 reads CASHRGQGAGEQYV. CDR3 in DNA: TGTGCCAGCCATCGTGGACAGGGGGCGGGAGAGCAGTACGTC.

This clone showed up just once. The chain joins TRBV7-9 to TRBJ2-2, with D tentatively TRBD1 (5 bases). Per the germline V gene, CDR1 is SEHNR and CDR2 is FQNEAQ (reference sequence). Trimming took off 3 bases at V and 1 base at J, with 6 bases between the two ends. The CDR3 length is 14 residues. The CDR3 sequence: CASSLQGNTGELFF. CDR3 in DNA: TGTGCCAGCAGCTTGCAGGGGAACACCGGGGAGCTGTTTTTT.

This clone was observed a few times. V is TRBV7-2 and J is TRBJ2-7, with 8 bases fitting TRBD2. The CDR3 has 13 amino acids. The V gene's germline CDR1 is SGHTA and CDR2 FQGNSA. J was trimmed by 4 bases and V by 4 bases; bases with no gene match: 3. The CDR3 sequence: CASSSSGGYEQYV. CDR3 DNA sequence: TGTGCCAGCAGCTCCTCGGGAGGGTACGAGCAGTACGTC.

The chain couples TRBV19 to TRBJ1-5, with TRBD1 matching 7 bases. The CDR3 runs to 13 residues. Unmatched junction bases numbered 4, after V lost 5 bases and J lost 6 bases. The germline CDR1 and CDR2 sequences are LNHDA and SQIVND (reference sequence). CDR3 region: CASSPKGAQPQHF. DNA of the CDR3: TGTGCCAGTAGTCCCAAGGGGGCTCAGCCCCAGCATTTT. Full variable domain (remainder filled in from reference TRBV19 and TRBJ1-5): DGGITQSPKYLFRKEGQNVTLSCEQNLNHDAMYWYRQDPGQGLRLIYYSQIVNDFQKGDIAEGYSVSREKKESFPLTVTSAQKNPTAFYLCASSPKGAQPQHFGDGTRLSIL.

This clone was recorded only once. This rearrangement joins TRBV20-1 to TRBJ1-2; D call uncertain. There are 12 residues in the CDR3. Looked up from germline, CDR1 is DFQATT and CDR2 is SNEGSKA (reference sequence). V was shortened by 3 bases and J by 0 bases, with 5 bases between the two germline ends. Written as DNA, the CDR3 is TGCAGTGCTAGTCCTCCTAACTATGGCTACACCTTC. Translating it yields CSASPPNYGYTF.

The gene calls are TRBV6-5 and TRBJ1-1; D uncertain. The V and J ends lost 7 bases and 4 bases respectively, with 19 bases between them. Germline loops: CDR1 MNHEY, CDR2 SVGAGI. This CDR3 comprises 15 residues. CDR3 amino acids: CASTKPSLGSTEAFF. The CDR3 DNA is TGTGCCAGCACCAAACCCTCCCTCGGGAGCACTGAAGCTTTCTTT.

The rearrangement joins TRBV30 to TRBJ2-3; TRBD2 matches 8 bases. The CDR3 consists of 13 residues. V dropped 8 bases and J dropped 6; count of bases not matched to a gene: 10. CDR1 is GTSNPN and CDR2 is SVGIG in the germline V gene (reference sequence). CDR3 bases: TGTGCCCGTAGACTAGCGTCCTTGGATACGCAGTATTTT. Encoded protein: CARRLASLDTQYF.

The genes are TRBV6-5 and TRBJ1-1; D remains unclear. The CDR3 spans 15 residues. Germline assignment: CDR1 MNHEY and CDR2 SVGAGI. Trimming removed 5 bases from V and 1 base from J, with 14 bases in between. The CDR3 region has the DNA TGTGCCAGCAGTCCCCGGGAGGCTTGGAACACTGAAGCTTTCTTT. Its protein product is CASSPREAWNTEAFF.

The genes are TRBV24-1 and TRBJ1-6, with D unclear. Germline CDR1 KGHDR, CDR2 SFDVKD. CDR3 length: 13 residues. The ends were cut back, 5 bases at V and 7 bases at J, with 8 bases in the middle. The CDR3 nucleotides read TGTGCCACCAGTGCTGGCCCAAATTCACCCCTCCACTTT. Translation gives CATSAGPNSPLHF.

The chain couples TRBV12-3 or TRBV12-4 to TRBJ2-7; TRBD2 matches at 7 bases. The CDR3 spans 13 residues. Trimming cost V 6 bases and J 5 bases; bases outside gene matches: 7. CDR3 amino acids: CASSRTSPHEQYV. In nucleotides, the CDR3 is TGTGCCAGCAGCCGGACTAGTCCCCACGAGCAGTACGTC.

CDR3 sequence (DNA): TGTGCCAGCAGCTTCCAGGGGGCGGTCACCGGGGAGCTGTTTTTT. As protein: CASSFQGAVTGELFF. V and J are TRBV7-2 and TRBJ2-2, with 8 bases identical to TRBD1. The germline CDR1 and CDR2 sequences are SGHTA and FQGNSA. The CDR3 runs to 15 residues. V was clipped by 3 bases and J by 4 bases; unmatched bases: 4.

The chain is built from TRBV5-1 and TRBJ2-5; 7 bases match TRBD1. Germline V gene sequence: CDR1 SGHRS, CDR2 YFSETQ. V lost 4 bases to trimming and J lost 5 bases; unmatched junction nucleotides: 8. There are 14 residues in the CDR3. CDR3 nucleotides: TGCGCCAGCAGCCAGACAGGGTTTGGTGAGACCCAGTACTTC. Translating gives CASSQTGFGETQYF. Complete variable domain (other parts from reference TRBV5-1 and TRBJ2-5): KAGVTQTPRYLIKTRGQQVTLSCSPISGHRSVSWYQQTPGQGLQFLFEYFSETQRNKGNFPGRFSGRQFSNSRSEMNVSTLELGDSALYLCASSQTGFGETQYFGPGTRLLVL.

This clone has a single count. V usage is TRBV7-2 and J usage is TRBJ1-6, with D unclear. Between the trimmed V and J ends, which lost 5 bases and 7 bases, there was a span of 3 bases. Germline assignment: CDR1 SGHTA and CDR2 FQGNSA. The CDR3 covers 11 residues. DNA of the CDR3: TGTGCCAGCAGCCAGAATTCACCCCTCCACTTT. This codes for CASSQNSPLHF. The full variable domain, with the rest looked up from reference TRBV7-2 and TRBJ1-6, is GAGVSQSPSNKVTEKGKDVELRCDPISGHTALYWYRQSLGQGLEFLIYFQGNSAPDKSGLPSDRFSAERTGGSVSTLTIQRTQQEDSAVYLCASSQNSPLHFGNGTRLTVT.

The chain combines TRBV2 with TRBJ1-5; 7 positions match TRBD1. Germline V lookup: CDR1 SNHLY, CDR2 FYNNEI. The CDR3 runs to 15 residues. Trimming cost V 9 bases and J 2 bases; bases outside gene matches: 10. This chain's CDR3 is CASGKGAVGNQPQHF. Here the CDR3 DNA reads TGTGCCAGTGGAAAGGGGGCGGTAGGCAATCAGCCCCAGCATTTT. Combining the CDR3 with reference TRBV2 and TRBJ1-5 gives the whole variable domain EPEVTQTPSHQVTQMGQEVILRCVPISNHLYFYWYRQILGQKVEFLVSFYNNEISEKSEIFDDQFSVERPDGSNFTLKIRSTKLEDSAMYFCASGKGAVGNQPQHFGDGTRLSIL.

This clone has a single count. The rearrangement links TRBV25-1 to TRBJ1-1; D perhaps matches TRBD1 (5 bases). Trimming removed 4 bases from V and 1 base from J, with 7 bases in between. The CDR3 length is 13 residues. Looked up from germline, CDR1 is MGHDK and CDR2 is SYGVNS. CDR3 DNA sequence: TGTGCCAGCAGTGTTCAGGGGAACACTGAAGCTTTCTTT. Translation gives CASSVQGNTEAFF.

This clone was recorded at least ten times. The V gene is TRBV5-1, the J gene TRBJ1-2, with 10 bases that match TRBD1. V dropped 4 bases and J dropped 4; count of bases not matched to a gene: 7. Germline V gene data show CDR1 as SGHRS and CDR2 as YFSETQ. This CDR3 has 15 amino acids. CDR3 DNA sequence: TGCGCCAGCAGCCCCCGGACAGGGGGTGGCTATGGCTACACCTTC. Protein product: CASSPRTGGGYGYTF.

The V and J genes are TRBV7-8 and TRBJ2-7; 8 nucleotides align to TRBD2. V was clipped by 1 base and J by 3 bases; unmatched bases: 5. The CDR3 runs to 15 residues. CDR1 and CDR2 from the germline V gene are SGHVS and FQNEAQ. CDR3 residues: CASSLGAGGDYEQYV. The CDR3 nucleotides read TGTGCCAGCAGCTTAGGGGCCGGGGGGGACTACGAGCAGTACGTC.

This chain uses TRBV2 with TRBJ2-7; 7 bases are shared with TRBD1. The CDR3 covers 16 residues. Germline V gene data show CDR1 as SNHLY and CDR2 as FYNNEI. J gave up 6 bases and V 4 bases, and 15 bases lay outside the gene matches. For the CDR3, the DNA is TGTGCCAGCAGTGTAATTACGGCAGGGGGATATATCGAGCAGTACGTC. Translation gives CASSVITAGGYIEQYV.

This clone was counted many times. This sequence joins TRBV7-9 and TRBJ2-6; D uncertain. The CDR3 length is 15 residues. Germline CDR1 SEHNR, CDR2 FQNEAQ (reference sequence). V lost 5 bases, J lost 1 base, and 9 bases lay in between. The CDR3 sequence is CASSRQVSGANVLTF. The CDR3 bases are TGTGCCAGCAGCCGCCAGGTGTCTGGGGCCAACGTCCTGACTTTC.

The chain couples TRBV2 to TRBJ2-1, with D possibly matching TRBD2 (6 bases). This CDR3 spans 13 amino acids. Looked up from germline, CDR1 is SNHLY and CDR2 is FYNNEI. Trimming removed 6 bases at V and 4 bases at J, with 10 bases between. The CDR3 DNA is TGTGCCAGCAGAAATAGCGGTTACAATGAGCAGTTCTTC. Translation: CASRNSGYNEQFF.

The V call is TRBV7-9, the J call TRBJ1-2, with 12 positions matching TRBD1. Germline values: CDR1 SEHNR, CDR2 FQNEAQ (reference sequence). V was pared by 5 bases and J by 4 bases, with 5 bases of the junction left unmatched. The CDR3 is 15 residues long. The CDR3 loop is CASSRDRGLTYGYTF. The CDR3 bases are TGTGCCAGCAGCAGGGACAGGGGGCTTACCTATGGCTACACCTTC. Full variable domain (rest looked up from reference TRBV7-9 and TRBJ1-2): DTGVSQNPRHKITKRGQNVTFRCDPISEHNRLYWYRQTLGQGPEFLTYFQNEAQLEKSRLLSDRFSAERPKGSFSTLEIQRTEQGDSAMYLCASSRDRGLTYGYTFGSGTRLTVV.

CDR3 bases: TGTGCCAGCAGCCCCCCCGTGAACACCGGGGAGCTGTTTTTT. Translation: CASSPPVNTGELFF. This rearrangement joins TRBV7-9 to TRBJ2-2; no clear D gene. The CDR3 is 14 amino acids. Germline CDR1 and CDR2: SEHNR and FQNEAQ (reference sequence). V was trimmed by 5 bases and J by 1 base, leaving 8 bases between them.